The entry below describes one TCR beta chain. In the original workflow: The authors estimated nucleated cell counts from reference gene primer amplification. Method: immunoSEQ multiplex PCR; TCRdb's copy keeps in-frame clones and lacks some. The V and J calls and clone size were taken over from that table, and D and trimming were inferred from the DNA. Among about 250,000 clones listed, roughly 80% were seen once. The CDR3 totals 15 residues. V shed 5 bases and J 5 bases; nucleotides not matched to a gene: 9. In germline, CDR1 is LNHDA, CDR2 SQIVND (reference sequence). The source of the sample is a study of blood T cell repertoires in COVID-19. Study summary: Researchers got acute and convalescent COVID-19 samples from the United States, Italy and Spain. The analysed material was cDNA or gDNA that came from T cells, B-cell-depleted T cells, or PBMCs.

This TCR was recovered from a man aged 35-49 years who had been exposed to COVID-19. Sequencing was done on a sample of PBMCs or T cells enriched from blood (not recorded which). This chain uses TRBV19 with TRBJ2-7, with 10 bases matching TRBD2. The CDR3 DNA follows: TGTGCCAGTAGTCCCCGGGCAGCGGGAGGGGACGAGCAGTACTTC. This sequence encodes CASSPRAAGGDEQYF. The whole variable domain, remainder taken from reference TRBV19 and TRBJ2-7, is DGGITQSPKYLFRKEGQNVTLSCEQNLNHDAMYWYRQDPGQGLRLIYYSQIVNDFQKGDIAEGYSVSREKKESFPLTVTSAQKNPTAFYLCASSPRAAGGDEQYFGPGTRLTVT.